The 9 T cell receptor beta chains reported below all come from one sample, sequenced in a study of T cell changes during pregnancy in multiple sclerosis. The repertoire was sequenced with immunoSEQ multiplex PCR; TCRdb's copy has only in-frame clones and lacks some. The data contain around 39,000 clones, over 80% of them seen just once; the ten biggest clones take up around 1.3%. The sequencing input was PBMCs (not recorded whether the cells were cultured). The source is a female donor with multiple sclerosis, enrolled in a pregnancy study.

V and J are TRBV4-3 and TRBJ2-1; D perhaps matches TRBD2 (6 bases). The length of the CDR3 is 15 residues. V lost 0 bases and J 3 bases, leaving 9 bases between the germline ends. The V gene's germline CDR1 is LGHNA and CDR2 YSLEER. This chain's CDR3 is CASSQDEGLYNEQFF. CDR3 in DNA: TGCGCCAGCAGCCAAGACGAGGGACTCTACAATGAGCAGTTCTTC.

V gene TRBV7-9 combines with J gene TRBJ1-5, with 8 bases aligning to TRBD1. The V and J ends lost 3 bases and 5 bases, in that order; junction bases with no gene match: 0. The V gene's germline CDR1 is SEHNR and CDR2 FQNEAQ (reference sequence). CDR3 length equals 13 residues. The CDR3 sequence is CASSLDRDQPQHF. The CDR3 DNA follows: TGTGCCAGCAGCTTGGACAGGGATCAGCCCCAGCATTTT.

The rearrangement joins TRBV7-9 to TRBJ1-4; 7 bases map to TRBD1. This CDR3 is 15 amino acids long. Germline values: CDR1 SEHNR, CDR2 FQNEAQ (reference sequence). The V gene end was trimmed by 5 bases and the J gene end by 6 bases; junction bases not matched to a gene: 9. The CDR3 region has the DNA TGTGCCAGCAGCCCCTACTTGGGGACAGATGAAAAACTGTTTTTT. Its protein is CASSPYLGTDEKLFF.

The genes are TRBV30 and TRBJ1-2, with 8 bases identical to TRBD1. Germline values: CDR1 GTSNPN, CDR2 SVGIG (reference sequence). This CDR3 is 15 amino acids long. J was trimmed by 4 bases and V by 2 bases; bases with no gene match: 9. CDR3 coding DNA: TGTGCCTGGAGTAGGACAGGGAATATGGGCTATGGCTACACCTTC. Residues: CAWSRTGNMGYGYTF.

The J gene is TRBJ2-7, the V gene TRBV28, with 15 bases aligning to TRBD2. The ends lost 6 bases at V and 3 bases at J; junction bases unmatched: 6. CDR1 and CDR2 (germline): MDHEN, SYDVKM. This CDR3 has 16 amino acids. The CDR3 region is CASRGGLAGGGYEQYF. The CDR3 DNA follows: TGTGCCAGCAGGGGGGGACTAGCGGGAGGAGGCTACGAGCAGTACTTC.

The genes are TRBV7-6 and TRBJ2-7; TRBD2 aligns across 11 bases. V was clipped by 7 bases and J by 6 bases; unmatched bases: 11. The length of the CDR3 is 15 residues. Germline values: CDR1 SGHVS, CDR2 FNYEAQ. The CDR3 protein is CASNSILAGVTEQYF. CDR3 nucleotides: TGTGCCAGCAACTCAATACTAGCGGGAGTTACCGAGCAGTACTTC. The full variable domain, its missing parts supplied by reference TRBV7-6 and TRBJ2-7, is GAGVSQSPRYKVTKRGQDVALRCDPISGHVSLYWYRQALGQGPEFLTYFNYEAQQDKSGLPNDRFSAERPEGSISTLTIQRTEQRDSAMYRCASNSILAGVTEQYFGPGTRLTVT.

The J gene is TRBJ2-2, the V gene TRBV18; D gene unclear. The germline CDR1 and CDR2 sequences are KGHSH and LQKENI. The CDR3 loop spans 15 amino acids. Between the trimmed V and J ends, which lost 6 bases and 3 bases, there was a span of 14 bases. CDR3 region: CASSPLTADTGELFF. The CDR3 DNA reads TGTGCCAGCTCCCCTTTAACGGCGGACACCGGGGAGCTGTTTTTT.

This chain connects TRBV18 to TRBJ1-4; 7 bases are a match to TRBD1. The CDR3 runs 14 residues. Germline V gives CDR1 KGHSH, CDR2 LQKENI. With V trimmed by 3 bases and J by 5 bases, 3 bases remained unmatched. CDR3 nucleotide sequence: TGTGCCAGCTCACCTCAACAGGGGAATGAAAAACTGTTTTTT. Its translation is CASSPQQGNEKLFF.

The chain recombines TRBV28 with TRBJ1-3; D not resolved. The V gene lost 5 bases and the J gene lost 4 bases, with 9 bases spanning the gap. CDR3 length: 13 amino acids. CDR1 MDHEN and CDR2 SYDVKM come from the germline V gene. DNA for the CDR3: TGTGCCAGCAGTGAAGGAGGGGGAAACACCATATATTTT. Its translation: CASSEGGGNTIYF.